The T cell receptor (beta chain) under discussion was sequenced for a study of blood T cell repertoires in COVID-19. Libraries were prepared by immunoSEQ multiplex PCR; TCRdb keeps only in-frame clonotypes and omits some of them. The repertoire includes 120,000 to 150,000 clones, about 83% of them detected once, and about 15% sits in the top ten. With 1 base clipped from V and 6 bases from J, the junction kept 7 bases outside the gene matches. Germline V lookup: CDR1 SGHTA, CDR2 FQGNSA. There are 15 residues in the CDR3. The gene calls are TRBV7-2 and TRBJ2-7; 9 nucleotides agree with TRBD2. The clonotype originates from a man aged 45-65 years with acute or convalescent COVID-19. What was sequenced was peripheral blood. CDR3 nucleotides: TGTGCCAGCAGCTTAGATGCGGGGGGGCCAGGCGAGCAGTACTTC. It encodes CASSLDAGGPGEQYF.